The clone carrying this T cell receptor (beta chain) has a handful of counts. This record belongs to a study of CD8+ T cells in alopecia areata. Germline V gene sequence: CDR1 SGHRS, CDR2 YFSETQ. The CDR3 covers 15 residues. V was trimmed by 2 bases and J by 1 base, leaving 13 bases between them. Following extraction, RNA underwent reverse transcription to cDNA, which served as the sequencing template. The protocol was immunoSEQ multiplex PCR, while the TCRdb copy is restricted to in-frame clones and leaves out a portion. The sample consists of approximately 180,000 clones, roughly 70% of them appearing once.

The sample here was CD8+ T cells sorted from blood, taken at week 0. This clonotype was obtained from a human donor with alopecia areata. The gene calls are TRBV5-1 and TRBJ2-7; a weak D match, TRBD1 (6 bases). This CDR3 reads CASSFAGQTSYEQYF. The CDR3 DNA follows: TGCGCCAGCAGCTTCGCCGGACAGACTTCCTACGAGCAGTACTTC. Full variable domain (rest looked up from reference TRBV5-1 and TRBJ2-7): KAGVTQTPRYLIKTRGQQVTLSCSPISGHRSVSWYQQTPGQGLQFLFEYFSETQRNKGNFPGRFSGRQFSNSRSEMNVSTLELGDSALYLCASSFAGQTSYEQYFGPGTRLTVT.